These 20 T cell receptor beta chains were sequenced from one sample in a study of early T cells in non-severe SARS-CoV-2 infection. A single record per CDR3 protein comes from TCRdb applying MiXCR to the 5' RACE reads. The data contain 45,000 to 55,000 distinct CDR3 sequences, roughly 11% of them seen just once; the ten biggest clones take up 10%. The specimen sequenced was whole blood. The receptors here all came from an adult who was a healthcare worker with PCR-confirmed SARS-CoV-2 infection or an uninfected control (not recorded which).

This clonotype was seen a handful of times. The gene calls are TRBV29-1 and TRBJ2-7; 9 bases map to TRBD1. The V and J ends lost 4 bases and 4 bases, in that order; junction bases with no gene match: 8. Germline CDR1 is SQVTM and CDR2 is ANQGSEA. CDR3 length: 14 amino acids. The CDR3 bases are TGCAGCGTTGTTACGGGACAGGGCGGGTACGAGCAGTACTTC. Residues: CSVVTGQGGYEQYF.

This clonotype is labeled as medium-sized. The rearrangement links TRBV7-9 to TRBJ2-2; D is unresolved. Trimming left V 0 bases short and J 6 bases short, with 2 bases between. Germline V gene sequence: CDR1 SEHNR, CDR2 FQNEAQ (reference sequence). The CDR3 extends over 12 amino acids. CDR3 protein: CASSLAAGELFF. For the CDR3, the DNA is TGTGCCAGCAGCTTAGCTGCCGGGGAGCTGTTTTTT.

This clonotype has a count of ten or more. This chain uses TRBV18 with TRBJ1-2; 9 bases fit TRBD1. Germline V gives CDR1 KGHSH, CDR2 LQKENI. The CDR3 sequence is 16 residues long. V gave up 5 bases and J gave up 0 bases; unmatched junction bases: 7. The CDR3 region has the DNA TGTGCCAGCTCAACTAGGACAGGGGAGACTAACTATGGCTACACCTTC. Translation: CASSTRTGETNYGYTF.

This chain connects TRBV5-4 to TRBJ2-5; 7 nucleotides match TRBD1. The CDR3 loop spans 12 amino acids. Per germline, CDR1 SGHNT and CDR2 YYREEE (reference sequence). With V trimmed by 3 bases and J by 4 bases, 0 bases remained unmatched. DNA for the CDR3: TGTGCCAGCAGCTCAGGGGGAGAGACCCAGTACTTC. It is translated as CASSSGGETQYF.

V is TRBV5-6 and J is TRBJ2-1; no clear D. V lost 4 bases and J lost 9, with 14 bases in between. The germline V gene has CDR1 SGHDT and CDR2 YYEEEE. The CDR3 has 13 amino acids. CDR3 sequence reads: CASSPEDNVEQFF. The CDR3, as DNA: TGTGCCAGCAGCCCGGAAGACAATGTTGAGCAGTTCTTC.

J is TRBJ1-2 and V is TRBV30, with TRBD1 identical over 8 bases. Germline CDR1 GTSNPN, CDR2 SVGIG (reference sequence). The CDR3 is 13 amino acids. Trimming removed 4 bases from V and 6 bases from J; junction bases left unmatched: 7. The CDR3 spells CAWTHQTGDGYTF. The CDR3 region has the DNA TGTGCCTGGACCCACCAGACAGGGGATGGCTACACCTTC.

This chain uses TRBV12-3 or TRBV12-4 with TRBJ2-7; the D gene could be TRBD1 or TRBD2 (6 bases each). V dropped 2 bases and J dropped 2 bases, with 19 bases sitting between them. The CDR3 extends over 17 amino acids. The CDR3 DNA follows: TGTGCCAGCAGTTTAAGCTTCATGGGGGGCGCGGCCTACGAGCAGTACTTC. Its translation: CASSLSFMGGAAYEQYF.

The chain employs TRBV6-5 and TRBJ2-7; 7 nucleotides align to TRBD2. Looked up from germline, CDR1 is MNHEY and CDR2 is SVGAGI. The CDR3 extends over 15 amino acids. V lost 6 bases to trimming and J lost 0 bases; unmatched junction nucleotides: 8. Here the CDR3 DNA reads TGTGCCAGCAGAAGAGGTCTAGCGGTCTCCTACGAGCAGTACTTC. Translating it yields CASRRGLAVSYEQYF.

This clonotype occurred many times. The CDR3 spells CASSSEGEGTDTQYF. In DNA form, the CDR3 reads TGTGCCAGCAGTTCAGAGGGAGAAGGCACAGATACGCAGTATTTT. J is TRBJ2-3 and V is TRBV28; possible D gene TRBD2, 5 bases. V lost 4 bases, J lost 1 base, and 12 bases lay in between. This CDR3 comprises 15 residues. CDR1 is MDHEN, CDR2 SYDVKM, per germline.

Many counts were recorded for this clonotype. The rearrangement links TRBV3-1 to TRBJ1-2; unclear D gene. The germline gives CDR1 LGHDT, CDR2 YNNKEL (reference sequence). Trimming pared 4 bases from V and 0 bases from J, leaving 15 bases between. This CDR3 has 16 residues. The CDR3 DNA reads as TGTGCCAGCAGCCTAACTCTTTTCACGGCTAACTATGGCTACACCTTC. Protein product: CASSLTLFTANYGYTF.

This clonotype was counted between two and nine times. This chain uses TRBV19 with TRBJ2-7; 7 bases align to TRBD1. The junction had 11 bases not matched to a gene; V was cut back by 4 bases and J by 5 bases. CDR1 and CDR2 from the germline V gene are LNHDA and SQIVND (reference sequence). The CDR3 sequence is 15 residues long. The CDR3 loop reads CASSSSTGSVDEQYF. Here the CDR3 DNA reads TGTGCCAGTAGTAGCTCGACAGGGAGTGTGGACGAGCAGTACTTC. The full variable domain, its missing parts supplied by reference TRBV19 and TRBJ2-7, is DGGITQSPKYLFRKEGQNVTLSCEQNLNHDAMYWYRQDPGQGLRLIYYSQIVNDFQKGDIAEGYSVSREKKESFPLTVTSAQKNPTAFYLCASSSSTGSVDEQYFGPGTRLTVT.

On this clonotype: The CDR3 does not close with the conserved phenylalanine or tryptophan, likely indicating a read error. The CDR3 nucleotides are TGCAGTGCTACGGACGGGGGAGGACACGAGCAGTACTAC. Translating gives CSATDGGGHEQYY. The rearrangement uses TRBV20-1 and TRBJ2-7; a weak D match, TRBD2 (6 bases). The V and J ends lost 4 bases and 5 bases respectively, with 15 bases between them. Germline V CDR1 and CDR2: DFQATT, SNEGSKA (reference sequence). This CDR3 is 13 amino acids long.

At least ten counts were recorded for this clonotype. The chain links TRBV7-9 to TRBJ2-3; 7 nucleotides line up with TRBD1. After removal of 0 bases from V and 2 bases from J, the junction contained 8 bases not matched to a gene. The CDR3 runs 17 residues. Germline assignment: CDR1 SEHNR and CDR2 FQNEAQ (reference sequence). CDR3 in DNA: TGTGCCAGCAGCTTAGCCCATCCGGGACAGCCCACAGATACGCAGTATTTT. Translated: CASSLAHPGQPTDTQYF.

This clonotype was found a few times. The V and J genes are TRBV3-1 and TRBJ2-5; D is unresolved. The CDR3 is 12 residues long. The V gene lost 4 bases and the J gene lost 5 bases, with 8 bases spanning the gap. Looked up from germline, CDR1 is LGHDT and CDR2 is YNNKEL (reference sequence). Written as DNA, the CDR3 is TGTGCCAGCAGCCTCCGCCCTGAGACCCAGTACTTC. Translated: CASSLRPETQYF.

This clonotype was observed a few times. The chain carries TRBV10-3 and TRBJ2-5; TRBD1 is a possible D gene (6 bases). V lost 7 bases, J lost 2 bases, and 11 bases lay in between. The CDR3 loop spans 13 amino acids. Germline V CDR1 and CDR2: ENHRY, SYGVKD. The CDR3 DNA sequence: TGTGCCATCATGGGGGCTGTTCAAGAGACCCAGTACTTC. The encoded protein is CAIMGAVQETQYF.

This clonotype turned up a few times. CDR3 coding DNA: TGTGCCATCAGTGTAAGGACAGACCCCACTGAAGCTTTCTTT. Its protein product is CAISVRTDPTEAFF. This rearrangement joins TRBV10-3 to TRBJ1-1, with D perhaps TRBD1 (6 bases). The CDR3 runs to 14 residues. V lost 4 bases and J 4 bases, leaving 13 bases between the germline ends. The germline V gene encodes CDR1 ENHRY and CDR2 SYGVKD.

This clonotype has a handful of counts. In nucleotides, the CDR3 is TGTGCCAGCAGCCCTCGGGGGGGCGGAGAGACCCAGTACTTC. This sequence encodes CASSPRGGGETQYF. The chain couples TRBV9 to TRBJ2-5; TRBD2 matches at 8 bases. The CDR3 loop spans 14 amino acids. With 4 bases clipped from V and 4 bases from J, the junction kept 6 bases outside the gene matches. In germline, CDR1 is SGDLS, CDR2 YYNGEE. The variable domain in full, with the rest retrieved from reference TRBV9 and TRBJ2-5, is DSGVTQTPKHLITATGQRVTLRCSPRSGDLSVYWYQQSLDQGLQFLIQYYNGEERAKGNILERFSAQQFPDLHSELNLSSLELGDSALYFCASSPRGGGETQYFGPGTRLLVL.

The sample holds many counts of this clonotype. The rearrangement links TRBV7-9 to TRBJ1-1; 8 bases agree with TRBD1. V lost 4 bases and J lost 3; bases outside the gene matches: 10. CDR1 and CDR2 from the germline V gene are SEHNR and FQNEAQ (reference sequence). The CDR3 contains 16 residues. CDR3 loop: CASSSGQGAGDTEAFF. CDR3 DNA sequence: TGTGCCAGCAGCTCCGGACAGGGTGCGGGAGACACTGAAGCTTTCTTT.

CDR3 DNA sequence: TGCAGCGTCGTGAGAGCGGGAGGGAACTACGAGCAGTACTTC. Protein product: CSVVRAGGNYEQYF. The chain carries TRBV29-1 and TRBJ2-7; 10 nucleotides align to TRBD2. The germline gives CDR1 SQVTM, CDR2 ANQGSEA. CDR3 length: 14 residues. The V and J ends lost 6 bases and 3 bases, in that order; junction bases with no gene match: 8.

This chain links TRBV18 with TRBJ1-5, with D uncertain. This CDR3 is 13 amino acids long. Trimming took 5 bases from V and 1 from J, leaving 6 bases between them. Per the germline V gene, CDR1 is KGHSH and CDR2 is LQKENI. CDR3 DNA: TGTGCCAGCTCATCGGACAGCAATCAGCCCCAGCATTTT. Residues: CASSSDSNQPQHF.